This is a list of T cell receptor beta chains from one sample in a study of CD8+ T cells in alopecia areata. Profiled with immunoSEQ multiplex PCR; TCRdb holds only in-frame clones, not every one. The sample yields about 69,000 clones, roughly 57% seen once. This material consisted of CD8+ T cells sorted from blood, taken at week 0. The receptors originated from a human donor with alopecia areata. The CDR3 runs from the conserved cysteine through the conserved F or W. Each record gives: V gene, clone size, J gene, D gene, CDR3 DNA, CDR3 protein. D genes are given only for firm matches. Clone size appears in some rows only: once, few, many, or a class for an expanded clone.

TRBV5-6	NA	TRBJ2-7	TRBD2	TGTGCCAGCAGCTTTTATAGTTACGGACTAGACGGTTACGAGCAGTACTTC	CASSFYSYGLDGYEQYF
TRBV29-1	few	TRBJ2-2	TRBD2	TGCAGCGTTGAAGGCGGGAGGGTCGGGGAGCTGTTTTTT	CSVEGGRVGELFF
TRBV19	NA	TRBJ2-2	NA	TGTGCCAGTAGCCCCAGGGGGAACACCGGGGAGCTGTTTTTT	CASSPRGNTGELFF
TRBV4-1	NA	TRBJ2-1	TRBD2	TGCGCCAGCAGCCAAGTTACGGCGGGAGGGCGGTTCTTC	CASSQVTAGGRFF
TRBV27	NA	TRBJ1-1	NA	TGTGCCAGCATGGTGAACACTGAAGCTTTCTTT	CASMVNTEAFF
TRBV19	NA	TRBJ2-3	TRBD2	TGTGCCAGTAGTTGGAGCGGGGGATACACAGATACGCAGTATTTT	CASSWSGGYTDTQYF
TRBV29-1	NA	TRBJ2-7	NA	TGCAGCGTTGAAGGTGAGGAGGCCACCTACGAGCAGTACTTC	CSVEGEEATYEQYF
TRBV7-9	NA	TRBJ1-5	NA	TGTGCCAGCAGCTCTACTTTGGACAATTGGAATCAGCCCCAGCATTTT	CASSSTLDNWNQPQHF
TRBV5-1	NA	TRBJ1-2	TRBD1	TGCGCCAGCAGCTTCTCCGGGACAGAGAGTTACTTC	CASSFSGTESYF
TRBV27	NA	TRBJ2-7	TRBD1	TGTGCCAGCAGTAAGACAGGGGCCCCCCTCTCTCTCGAGCAGTACTTC	CASSKTGAPLSLEQYF
TRBV2	few	TRBJ1-4	NA	TGTGCCAGCAGACAGGGAAAACTGTTTTTT	CASRQGKLFF
TRBV7-6	NA	TRBJ2-1	TRBD2	TGTGCCAGCAGCTCTAGCGGGAGGAACTACAATGAGCAGTTCTTC	CASSSSGRNYNEQFF
TRBV6-6	NA	TRBJ1-1	NA	TGTGCCAGCAGCCCTACGGTTGGTGGCACTGAAGCTTTCTTT	CASSPTVGGTEAFF
TRBV5-1	NA	TRBJ2-2	TRBD1	TGCGCCAGCAGCCCAGTATGGGACAGGGTTTTCTTACCGTCCTCCCGGGAGCTGTTTTTT	CASSPVWDRVFLPSSRELFF
TRBV27	NA	TRBJ1-5	NA	TGTGCCAGCAGTTCCCCGAGGGCGAATCAGCCCCAGCATTTT	CASSSPRANQPQHF
TRBV4-3	NA	TRBJ2-5	TRBD2	TGCGCCAGCAGCCAAGATTCTAGCGGGGGTGGGGAGACCCAGTACTTC	CASSQDSSGGGETQYF
TRBV29-1	few	TRBJ2-2	TRBD2	TGCAGCGTTGTTTTGGCGGAGCGGGGGGGCACCGGGGAGCTGTTTTTT	CSVVLAERGGTGELFF
TRBV29-1	NA	TRBJ2-3	NA	TGCAGCGTTGAATTTTTAAGGGCGATGACTAGCACAGATACGCAGTATTTT	CSVEFLRAMTSTDTQYF
TRBV29-1	NA	TRBJ1-1	NA	TGCAGCGGGGTTTATGGGGAGGCTGAAGCTTTCTTT	CSGVYGEAEAFF
TRBV25-1	NA	TRBJ1-1	NA	TGTGCCAGCAGTGAACTCATAGGTAGGGGGAAGGATTTCTTT	CASSELIGRGKDFF